The rows below give T cell receptor beta chains drawn from one sample of a study of response to subunit inactivated influenza vaccine. MiXCR, run by TCRdb on the RT-PCR reads, gives a single entry per CDR3 protein. Among a few hundred thousand distinct CDR3 sequences listed, 9% to 15% were seen once. The starting material was non-naive T cells sorted from PBMCs, obtained around 15 days before vaccination. The receptor source for this set is a middle-aged man who received an inactivated influenza vaccine. Both conserved end residues are part of each CDR3. A D gene is named only where the DNA matches it firmly. Size is stated for part of the rows, as once, few or many counts, or as a class when the clone is expanded.

D	V	size	J	DNA	CDR3
-	TRBV4-1	few	TRBJ1-3	TGCGCCAGCAGCCAAGTGGGGGGCAGGCGAAACTCTGGAAACACCATATATTTT	CASSQVGGRRNSGNTIYF
TRBD1	TRBV7-2	-	TRBJ1-4	TGTGCCAGCAGCCCGACAGGGGGCGGTAATGAAAAACTGTTTTTT	CASSPTGGGNEKLFF
-	TRBV6-5	few	TRBJ2-7	TGTGCCAGCAGTTACTCGGGCCAACAGAGCTCCTACGAGCAGTACTTC	CASSYSGQQSSYEQYF
-	TRBV3-1	-	TRBJ1-2	TGTGCCAGCAGCCTTCAAAGTGCCTATGGCTACACCTTC	CASSLQSAYGYTF
-	TRBV3-1	-	TRBJ1-2	TGTGCCAGCAGCCAAGGACAGAACTATGGCTACACCTTC	CASSQGQNYGYTF
-	TRBV10-3	few	TRBJ2-5	TGTGCCATCAGTGAGCTCCGGGGCCCGGGTGGGGTGACCCAGTACTTC	CAISELRGPGGVTQYF
-	TRBV12-3/TRBV12-4	many	TRBJ1-6	TGTGCCAGCACCCAAGGTCGTTATAATTCACCCCTCCACTTT	CASTQGRYNSPLHF
TRBD1	TRBV20-1	-	TRBJ2-1	TGCAGTGGACAGGGGGACGGCAATGAGCAGTTCTTC	CSGQGDGNEQFF
-	TRBV28	-	TRBJ2-2	TGTGCCAGCAGTTTAGGGAGGTGGGGGGAGCTGTTTTTT	CASSLGRWGELFF
TRBD2	TRBV5-1	many	TRBJ2-7	TGCGCCAGCAGCTTGGAAGCGGGGGGGCGGTACGAGCAGTACTTC	CASSLEAGGRYEQYF
-	TRBV4-1	-	TRBJ1-4	TGCGCCAGCACCCCAAGGGCCGGGACGCTGGGGGAAAAACTGTTTTTT	CASTPRAGTLGEKLFF
-	TRBV6-2/TRBV6-3	-	TRBJ2-7	TGTGCCAGCAATACAGCCGGGACGATCTCCTACGAGCAGTACTTC	CASNTAGTISYEQYF
-	TRBV20-1	-	TRBJ2-1	TGCAGTGCTAGGGGGTACCAGAGCTCCTACAATGAGCAGTTCTTC	CSARGYQSSYNEQFF
-	TRBV6-2/TRBV6-3	many	TRBJ2-4	TGTGCCAGCAGCCCCCCCAAAGGGGTTCAGTACTTC	CASSPPKGVQYF
-	TRBV11-2	few	TRBJ2-1	TGTGCCAGCAGCTTAGATCTGGCAGCGGGTGAGCAGTTCTTC	CASSLDLAAGEQFF
-	TRBV12-3/TRBV12-4	few	TRBJ1-5	TGTGCCAGCAGTTTAGGCGGGGGGGGGTCTAGCAATCAGCCCCAGCATTTT	CASSLGGGGSSNQPQHF
TRBD1	TRBV29-1	few	TRBJ1-5	TGCAGCGTGCAGGGACAGGGGGTAGGTCAGCCCCAGCATTTT	CSVQGQGVGQPQHF
-	TRBV20-1	-	TRBJ2-7	TGCAGTGCTAGAGAAAGCGGCCGTCGGGACGAGCAGTACTTC	CSARESGRRDEQYF
-	TRBV12-3/TRBV12-4	few	TRBJ2-7	TGTGCCAGCAGTTTAGGGACAGACTATAGTTCCTACGAGCAGTACTTC	CASSLGTDYSSYEQYF
TRBD2	TRBV10-3	few	TRBJ2-1	TGTGCCATCAGGGGCGGACTAGCGGGAGGATTCGATGAGCAGTTCTTC	CAIRGGLAGGFDEQFF
TRBD2	TRBV9	-	TRBJ2-1	TGTGCCAGCAGCGTTTCCGGGACTAGCGGGTTTAGCTCCTACAATGAGCAGTTCTTC	CASSVSGTSGFSSYNEQFF
-	TRBV6-1	few	TRBJ2-7	TGTGCCAGCAGCGTGGAGGGCGCCTCTTCCTACGAGCAGTACTTC	CASSVEGASSYEQYF
TRBD2	TRBV7-3	few	TRBJ2-3	TGTGCCAGCAGCCCTGGGACTAGCGGCCTAACGCAGTATTTT	CASSPGTSGLTQYF
-	TRBV19	few	TRBJ1-1	TGTGCCAGTAGGACACGACAGGACAAAAACACTGAAGCTTTCTTT	CASRTRQDKNTEAFF
TRBD1	TRBV4-3	few	TRBJ2-7	TGCGCCAGCAGCCAAGTGTCGACAGGGGGCTGGGAGCAGTACTTC	CASSQVSTGGWEQYF
-	TRBV6-2/TRBV6-3	few	TRBJ2-4	TGTGCCAGCAGTCCCCGAGCCAAAAACATTCAGTACTTC	CASSPRAKNIQYF
TRBD2	TRBV2	few	TRBJ2-2	TGTGCCACCTTAGCGGGGGGGCTCCCCGGGGAGCTGTTTTTT	CATLAGGLPGELFF
-	TRBV5-1	-	TRBJ1-1	TGCGCCAGCAGACCCGCACCTGGTGTTGGGGTGAACACTGAAGCTTTCTTT	CASRPAPGVGVNTEAFF
TRBD1	TRBV7-2	many	TRBJ2-7	TGTGCCAGCAGCTTACCCGGACAGGGCTACGAGCAGTACTTC	CASSLPGQGYEQYF
TRBD2	TRBV6-2/TRBV6-3	-	TRBJ2-7	TGTGCCAGCAGTTACACGGGCGGCGGGAGGGCTGGCGAGCAGTACTTC	CASSYTGGGRAGEQYF
-	TRBV12-3/TRBV12-4	-	TRBJ2-7	TGTGCCAGCTCCCTAGGGGGGGTAGAGACCTCCTACGAGCAGTACTTC	CASSLGGVETSYEQYF
-	TRBV19	-	TRBJ2-2	TGTGCCAGTACCATGACGAACGCGAACACCGGGGAGCTGTTTTTT	CASTMTNANTGELFF
TRBD2	TRBV29-1	many	TRBJ2-1	TGCAGCGTTTCGACTAGCGGCTCCTACAATGAGCAGTTCTTC	CSVSTSGSYNEQFF
-	TRBV5-1	-	TRBJ1-1	TGCGCCAGCAGACCGGCAGTGAACACTGAAGCTTTCTTT	CASRPAVNTEAFF
-	TRBV7-2	few	TRBJ2-2	TGTGCCAGCAGTATAGGGGCCGGGGAGCTGTTTTTT	CASSIGAGELFF
-	TRBV3-1	few	TRBJ2-3	TGTGCCAGCAGCCAAGTTGGAGATACGCAGTATTTT	CASSQVGDTQYF
TRBD1	TRBV18	many	TRBJ2-5	TGTGCCAGCTCAGGGACAGTTCAAGAGACCCAGTACTTC	CASSGTVQETQYF
-	TRBV20-1	-	TRBJ2-4	TGCTGTGCGCAGGACCCGAGTGTGGGCGAGGGATTCAAAAACATTCAGTACTTC	CCAQDPSVGEGFKNIQYF
TRBD2	TRBV2	-	TRBJ2-1	TGTGCCAGCAGTGCATTCCATCTTAGCCAAGCGGGAGGGCCAGGGTCCTTC	CASSAFHLSQAGGPGSF
TRBD1	TRBV18	-	TRBJ2-5	TGTGCCAGCTCACCACAGAGGACAGGGTTGGAGACCCAGTACTTC	CASSPQRTGLETQYF
-	TRBV23-1	few	TRBJ2-7	TGCGCCAGCAGTCAATCCCATCAGGGGGGCAAATCCTACGAGCAGTACTTC	CASSQSHQGGKSYEQYF
TRBD2	TRBV6-5	few	TRBJ2-1	TGTGCCAGCAGTTCGTTAGCGGGGGGGCGAGAACATGAGCAGTTCTTC	CASSSLAGGREHEQFF